This TCR beta chain appears in the sequencing data of a study of T cell responses to AZD1222 COVID-19 vaccine. Overall study findings and caveats: Donors were chiefly white British, with a greater number of females, and clonal diversity was perhaps underestimated.

In the case of this clone: Its cognate antigen is unknown.

This table comes from immunoSEQ multiplex PCR, and its TCRdb copy is limited to in-frame clones, with some not included. The data contain fewer than 250,000 clones, 85% to 95% of them singletons. CDR1 and CDR2 from the germline V gene are SNHLY and FYNNEI. This CDR3 is 12 amino acids long. Trimming removed 9 bases from V and 6 bases from J, with 13 bases in between. This sample comprised peripheral blood, obtained on day 0 of AZD1222 vaccination. The TCR originated in an adult in good health. V usage is TRBV2 and J usage is TRBJ2-3, with TRBD2 as a possible D gene (7 bases). Here the CDR3 DNA reads TGTGCCAGTAGGGAGGGGGGGGATACGCAGTATTTT. Protein: CASREGGDTQYF. Based on the CDR3 plus reference TRBV2 and TRBJ2-3, the full variable domain is EPEVTQTPSHQVTQMGQEVILRCVPISNHLYFYWYRQILGQKVEFLVSFYNNEISEKSEIFDDQFSVERPDGSNFTLKIRSTKLEDSAMYFCASREGGDTQYFGPGTRLTVL.